Listed below are T cell receptor beta chains from one sample, sequenced in a study of cytomegalovirus exposure and HLA in healthy donors. This table comes from immunoSEQ multiplex PCR, and its TCRdb copy is limited to in-frame clones, with some not included. Recorded for this sample: over 200,000 clones. The sample comprised PBMCs. The receptors here all came from a woman in her 30s in good health and CMV-seropositive. The CDR3 runs from the conserved cysteine through the conserved F or W.

TRBV5-4	TRBJ1-6	CASSLTGGNNSPLHF
TRBV6-5	TRBJ1-3	CATTPGIGSGNTIYF
TRBV27	TRBJ2-2	CASRRSGELFF
TRBV19	TRBJ2-5	CASSIPGTDAIETQYF
TRBV4-3	TRBJ1-1	CASSRMGGRWTEAFF
TRBV6-5	TRBJ2-3	CASSYYARVTTDTQYF
TRBV11-2	TRBJ2-7	CAGSSLRSSEQYF
TRBV25-1	TRBJ1-3	CASSALQGEYSGNTIYF
TRBV5-1	TRBJ1-5	CASSPDSRNQPQHF
TRBV11-3	TRBJ2-1	CASSLDGGTGNSYNEQFF
TRBV4-3	TRBJ2-2	CASSQGGGRKSGELFF
TRBV2	TRBJ1-5	CASSDVSNQPQHF
TRBV19	TRBJ2-7	CASSITGSFNSYEQYF
TRBV9	TRBJ2-2	CASSVGETWWTCTGELFF
TRBV10-2	TRBJ2-1	CASSLGTGIHEQFF
TRBV5-5	TRBJ1-1	CASSLEYGMNTEAFF
TRBV5-1	TRBJ2-5	CASSLGGQSSRETQYF
TRBV4-1	TRBJ1-5	CASSHHGTANQPQHF
TRBV6-5	TRBJ1-2	CASSSGQGFSYGYTF
TRBV10-1	TRBJ1-5	CASSAGKDQPQHF
TRBV6-5	TRBJ2-3	CASSYFGQGGSDTQYF
TRBV7-9	TRBJ2-2	CAGESPGQGTGELFF
TRBV29-1	TRBJ2-1	CSAPRVAGNEQFF
TRBV4-3	TRBJ2-1	CASSREGLAGANEQFF
TRBV30	TRBJ1-1	CAWSVVGQGVRSTEAFF
TRBV5-8	TRBJ2-1	CASSPPPAGRTRPYNEQFF
TRBV28	TRBJ2-1	CASSIRFLAGRYSYNEQFF
TRBV19	TRBJ1-2	CASSTKSGGADYGYTF
TRBV28	TRBJ2-7	CASSFLGTAYEQYF